The count of the clone carrying this TCR beta chain is one. Per the authors' pipeline: Researchers report that nucleated cell counts were estimated from reference gene primer amplification. Only in-frame clones appear in the TCRdb table, and some are missing; sequencing was by immunoSEQ multiplex PCR. That table furnishes V, J and clone size, whereas the DNA furnished D and trimming. The table lists around 230,000 clones, approximately 82% of them singletons, with about 15% in the top ten. The record originates from a study of blood T cell repertoires in COVID-19. V lost 2 bases, J lost 5 bases, and 9 bases stayed unmatched. The CDR3 contains 16 residues. The germline CDR1 and CDR2 sequences are SGHRS and YFSETQ.

This chain joins TRBV5-1 and TRBJ2-2, with 7 bases aligning to TRBD2. The sequence came from a man aged 40-55 years who had recovered from COVID-19. The sequencing sample was made of PBMCs or T cells enriched from blood (not recorded which). CDR3 nucleotide sequence: TGCGCCAGCAGCTTTCGAGGGAGGGCGGAGACCGGGGAGCTGTTTTTT. Protein sequence: CASSFRGRAETGELFF.